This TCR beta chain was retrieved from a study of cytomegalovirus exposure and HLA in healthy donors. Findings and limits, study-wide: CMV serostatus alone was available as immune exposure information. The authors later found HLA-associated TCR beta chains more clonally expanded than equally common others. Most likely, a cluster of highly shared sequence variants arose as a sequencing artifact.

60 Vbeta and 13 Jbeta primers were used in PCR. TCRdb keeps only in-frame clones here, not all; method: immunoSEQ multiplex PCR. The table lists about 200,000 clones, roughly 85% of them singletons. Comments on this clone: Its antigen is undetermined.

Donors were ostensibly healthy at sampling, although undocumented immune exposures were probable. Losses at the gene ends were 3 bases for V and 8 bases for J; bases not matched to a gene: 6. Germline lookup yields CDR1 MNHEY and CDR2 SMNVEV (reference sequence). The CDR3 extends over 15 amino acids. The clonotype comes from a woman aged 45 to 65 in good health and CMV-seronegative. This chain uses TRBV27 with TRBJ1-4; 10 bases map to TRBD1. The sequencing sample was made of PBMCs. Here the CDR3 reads CASSFLGQGSEKLFF. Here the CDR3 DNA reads TGTGCCAGCAGTTTCCTGGGACAGGGGAGCGAAAAACTGTTTTTT.